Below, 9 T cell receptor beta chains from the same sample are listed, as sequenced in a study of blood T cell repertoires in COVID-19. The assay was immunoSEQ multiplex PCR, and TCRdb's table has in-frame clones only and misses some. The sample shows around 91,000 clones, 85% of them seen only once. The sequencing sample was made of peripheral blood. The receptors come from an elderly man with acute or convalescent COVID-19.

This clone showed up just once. DNA for the CDR3: TGTGCCTGGAGGGTACCGGGCTCTGGAAACACCATATATTTT. This translates into CAWRVPGSGNTIYF. The chain is built from TRBV30 and TRBJ1-3; D is ambiguous. The CDR3 sequence is 14 residues long. V was pared by 3 bases and J by 0 bases, with 9 bases between. Germline assignment: CDR1 GTSNPN and CDR2 SVGIG (reference sequence).

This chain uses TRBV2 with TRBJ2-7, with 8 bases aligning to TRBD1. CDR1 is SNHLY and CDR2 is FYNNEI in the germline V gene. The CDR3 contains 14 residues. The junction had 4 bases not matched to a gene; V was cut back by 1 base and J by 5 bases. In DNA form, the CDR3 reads TGTGCCAGCAGTGAAGACAGGGGGGTTGACGAGCAGTACTTC. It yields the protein CASSEDRGVDEQYF.

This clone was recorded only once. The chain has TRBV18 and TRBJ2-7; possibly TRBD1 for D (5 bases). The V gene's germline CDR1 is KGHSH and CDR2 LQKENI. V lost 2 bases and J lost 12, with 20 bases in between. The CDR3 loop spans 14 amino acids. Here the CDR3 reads CASSPSQGLISGYF. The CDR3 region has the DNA TGTGCCAGCTCACCATCTCAGGGTCTGATTTCTGGGTACTTC.

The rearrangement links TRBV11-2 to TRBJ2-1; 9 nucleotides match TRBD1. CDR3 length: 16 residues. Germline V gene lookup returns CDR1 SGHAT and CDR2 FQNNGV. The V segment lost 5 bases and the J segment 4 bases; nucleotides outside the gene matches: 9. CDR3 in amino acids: CASSLSPGTGYNEQFF. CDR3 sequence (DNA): TGTGCCAGCAGCCTAAGCCCCGGGACAGGGTACAATGAGCAGTTCTTC.

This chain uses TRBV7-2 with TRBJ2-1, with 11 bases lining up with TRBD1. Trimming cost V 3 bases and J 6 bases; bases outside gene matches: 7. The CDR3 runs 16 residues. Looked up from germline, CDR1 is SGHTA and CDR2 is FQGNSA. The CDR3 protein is CASSLGWDRGTNEQFF. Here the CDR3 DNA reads TGTGCCAGCAGCTTGGGATGGGACAGGGGGACCAATGAGCAGTTCTTC.

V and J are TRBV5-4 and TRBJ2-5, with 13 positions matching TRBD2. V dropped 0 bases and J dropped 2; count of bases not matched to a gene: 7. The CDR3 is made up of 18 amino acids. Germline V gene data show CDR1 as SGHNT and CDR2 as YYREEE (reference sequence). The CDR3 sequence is CASSLEGLAGAPQETQYF. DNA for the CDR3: TGTGCCAGCAGCTTGGAAGGACTAGCGGGAGCCCCACAAGAGACCCAGTACTTC.

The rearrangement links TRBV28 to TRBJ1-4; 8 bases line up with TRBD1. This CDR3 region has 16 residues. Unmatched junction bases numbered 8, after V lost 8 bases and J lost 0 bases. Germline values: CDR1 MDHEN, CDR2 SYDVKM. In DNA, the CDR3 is TGTGCCAGCCTGGCAGGGGGCCATTCAACTAATGAAAAACTGTTTTTT. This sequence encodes CASLAGGHSTNEKLFF.

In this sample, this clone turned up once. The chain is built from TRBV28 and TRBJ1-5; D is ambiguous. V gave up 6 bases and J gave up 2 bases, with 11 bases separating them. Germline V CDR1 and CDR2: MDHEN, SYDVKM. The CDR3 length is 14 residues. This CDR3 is CASRGAMGNQPQHF. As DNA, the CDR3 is TGTGCCAGCAGGGGCGCAATGGGCAATCAGCCCCAGCATTTT.

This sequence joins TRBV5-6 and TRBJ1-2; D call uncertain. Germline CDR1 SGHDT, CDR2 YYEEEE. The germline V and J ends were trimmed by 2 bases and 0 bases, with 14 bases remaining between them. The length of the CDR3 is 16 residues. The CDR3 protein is CASSFWARVTNYGYTF. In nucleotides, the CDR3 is TGTGCCAGCAGCTTCTGGGCGAGAGTCACTAACTATGGCTACACCTTC. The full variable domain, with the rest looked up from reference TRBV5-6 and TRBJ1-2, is DAGVTQSPTHLIKTRGQQVTLRCSPKSGHDTVSWYQQALGQGPQFIFQYYEEEERQRGNFPDRFSGHQFPNYSSELNVNALLLGDSALYLCASSFWARVTNYGYTFGSGTRLTVV.